Shown below are 4 T cell receptor beta chains from a single sample sequenced in a study of shared clonotypes between healthy human individuals. TCRdb's copy holds only in-frame clones and misses some; the assay was immunoSEQ multiplex PCR. The sample yields 1.5 million to 2.5 million clones, 85% to 95% seen once. Selected positively for CCR7 and CD45RO-negative, naive CD8 cells excluded terminally differentiated effector memory CD45RA+ cells. The specimen sequenced was naive CD8+ T cells sorted from blood. The receptors derive from a man aged 18 to 30 in good health.

As to this clone: Additional DNA sequences in this sample encode the identical CDR3. V is TRBV19 and J is TRBJ2-2, with TRBD1 matching 8 bases. J was trimmed by 5 bases and V by 5 bases; bases with no gene match: 7. Germline lookup yields CDR1 LNHDA and CDR2 SQIVND (reference sequence). CDR3 length: 15 amino acids. The CDR3 is CASSLGQGWTGELFF. The CDR3 nucleotides read TGTGCCAGTAGTCTAGGACAGGGTTGGACCGGGGAGCTGTTTTTT.

J is TRBJ2-7 and V is TRBV10-3, with D possibly TRBD1 on 5 matching bases. Germline loops: CDR1 ENHRY, CDR2 SYGVKD. The ends were cut back, 8 bases at V and 6 bases at J, with 17 bases in the middle. This CDR3 region has 13 residues. This CDR3 reads CAISKGLSVEQYF. Written as DNA, the CDR3 is TGTGCCATCTCCAAGGGGTTGTCGGTCGAGCAGTACTTC.

The chain links TRBV11-2 to TRBJ2-7; the D gene could be TRBD1 or TRBD2 (6 bases each). V was clipped by 5 bases and J by 6 bases, with 11 bases between them. CDR1 is SGHAT, CDR2 FQNNGV, per germline. The CDR3 covers 12 residues. For the CDR3, the DNA is TGTGCCAGCAGCCAACCGGGGGCCGAGCAGTACTTC. Translated: CASSQPGAEQYF.

The chain carries TRBV28 and TRBJ1-1; 7 bases map to TRBD1. Germline assignment: CDR1 MDHEN and CDR2 SYDVKM. There are 13 residues in the CDR3. V gave up 4 bases and J gave up 5 bases; unmatched junction bases: 4. CDR3 bases: TGTGCCAGCAGTTCCAGGGGGGATACTGAAGCTTTCTTT. Its protein product is CASSSRGDTEAFF.